The 19 T cell receptor beta chains below all came from one sample that was sequenced in a study of T cell responses to AZD1222 COVID-19 vaccine. The data were produced by immunoSEQ multiplex PCR, yet TCRdb's version contains in-frame clones alone and is incomplete. Among roughly 150,000 clones listed, 85% to 90% were seen once. This material consisted of peripheral blood, taken on day 0 of AZD1222 vaccination. The receptors come from an adult in good health.

The rearrangement links TRBV6-1 to TRBJ1-2, with 11 positions matching TRBD1. The ends lost 1 base at V and 6 bases at J; junction bases unmatched: 7. The CDR3 sequence is 16 residues long. In germline, CDR1 is MNHNS, CDR2 SASEGT. The CDR3 here is CASSEGGDRGFDGYTF. As DNA, the CDR3 is TGTGCCAGCAGTGAAGGAGGGGACAGGGGGTTTGATGGCTACACCTTC.

The chain carries TRBV4-1 and TRBJ2-2, with 15 bases identical to TRBD2. The CDR3 extends over 20 amino acids. J was trimmed by 8 bases and V by 2 bases; bases with no gene match: 15. Germline-derived CDR1 and CDR2 are MGHRA and YSYEKL. The CDR3 DNA is TGCGCCAGCAGCCAACTCCCGGGACTAGCGGGGGGAAACCTTTTGGGGGAGCTGTTTTTT. This gives the protein CASSQLPGLAGGNLLGELFF.

This clone was picked up one time. V gene TRBV12-3 or TRBV12-4 combines with J gene TRBJ1-1; D is unclear. V was cut by 2 bases and J by 4 bases, with 5 bases left in between. The CDR3 is 12 amino acids. The CDR3 nucleotides are TGTGCCAGCAGTTTATCCGGCACTGAAGCTTTCTTT. Its protein is CASSLSGTEAFF.

The V and J genes are TRBV29-1 and TRBJ1-4, with TRBD1 identical over 10 bases. The CDR3 is 14 residues long. With V trimmed by 6 bases and J by 0 bases, 1 base remained unmatched. Per germline, CDR1 SQVTM and CDR2 ANQGSEA. This chain's CDR3 is CSVGQGATNEKLFF. DNA of the CDR3: TGCAGCGTCGGACAGGGGGCAACTAATGAAAAACTGTTTTTT.

The chain uses TRBV6-4 and TRBJ2-1; 9 positions agree with TRBD2. V shed 7 bases, J shed 6 bases, and the junction held 4 bases outside the gene matches. CDR1 and CDR2 from the germline V gene are MRHNA and SNTAGT. The CDR3 consists of 13 residues. The CDR3 is CASKPSGTNEQFF. CDR3 DNA sequence: TGTGCCAGCAAGCCTAGCGGGACCAATGAGCAGTTCTTC.

The CDR3 sequence is CASRPSGGIGNEQFF. CDR3 sequence (DNA): TGCGCCAGCAGACCTAGCGGGGGGATTGGGAATGAGCAGTTCTTC. This sequence joins TRBV5-1 and TRBJ2-1; TRBD2 aligns across 11 bases. V gave up 5 bases and J gave up 7 bases; unmatched junction bases: 8. Germline CDR1 SGHRS, CDR2 YFSETQ. The length of the CDR3 is 15 residues.

There are a few counts of this clone. This rearrangement joins TRBV24-1 to TRBJ1-2; possibly TRBD1 for D (5 bases). The length of the CDR3 is 13 residues. The ends were cut back, 4 bases at V and 7 bases at J, with 12 bases in the middle. In germline, CDR1 is KGHDR, CDR2 SFDVKD. The CDR3 here is CATSDTGSLGYTF. The CDR3 DNA reads TGTGCCACCAGTGACACAGGTTCTCTTGGCTACACCTTC.

The rearrangement uses TRBV5-6 and TRBJ1-1, with D unclear. Germline-derived CDR1 and CDR2 are SGHDT and YYEEEE. The ends were cut back, 3 bases at V and 6 bases at J, with 15 bases in the middle. The CDR3 sequence is 14 residues long. The CDR3 loop is CASSSGRWVAEAFF. DNA for the CDR3: TGTGCCAGCAGCTCTGGTCGGTGGGTCGCTGAAGCTTTCTTT.

Regarding this clone: Other DNA sequences in the sample encode the same CDR3. The chain is built from TRBV29-1 and TRBJ1-1, with TRBD1 identical over 8 bases. The V gene's germline CDR1 is SQVTM and CDR2 ANQGSEA. The V segment lost 6 bases and the J segment 1 base; nucleotides outside the gene matches: 4. The CDR3 covers 13 residues. CDR3 residues: CSVPGTGNTEAFF. The CDR3 DNA reads TGCAGCGTGCCGGGGACAGGGAACACTGAAGCTTTCTTT. The whole variable domain, filled in from reference TRBV29-1 and TRBJ1-1, reads SAVISQKPSRDICQRGTSLTIQCQVDSQVTMMFWYRQQPGQSLTLIATANQGSEATYESGFVIDKFPISRPNLTFSTLTVSNMSPEDSSIYLCSVPGTGNTEAFFGQGTRLTVV.

The chain couples TRBV7-2 to TRBJ1-2; a weak D match, TRBD1 (5 bases). Trimming took off 1 base at V and 1 base at J, with 16 bases between the two ends. Germline-derived CDR1 and CDR2 are SGHTA and FQGNSA. The CDR3 loop spans 17 amino acids. The CDR3 is CASSLGVGGHDNYGYTF. As DNA, the CDR3 is TGTGCCAGCAGCTTAGGAGTGGGCGGACATGATAACTATGGCTACACCTTC.

The chain joins TRBV7-9 to TRBJ2-7, with D possibly being TRBD2 (5 bases). CDR3 size: 13 residues. The germline V gene encodes CDR1 SEHNR and CDR2 FQNEAQ (reference sequence). V gave up 5 bases and J gave up 7 bases, with 15 bases separating them. The CDR3 reads CASSPEGSPEQYF. The CDR3 coding sequence is TGTGCCAGCAGCCCTGAGGGCTCACCGGAGCAGTACTTC.

This chain links TRBV7-2 with TRBJ2-7, with TRBD1 as a possible D gene (5 bases). Germline CDR1 is SGHTA and CDR2 is FQGNSA. The CDR3 is 14 amino acids. V lost 2 bases and J 3 bases, leaving 11 bases between the germline ends. Written as DNA, the CDR3 is TGTGCCAGCAGCTTACAGGGTGTGGGCTACGAGCAGTACTTC. Amino acid sequence: CASSLQGVGYEQYF.

The chain joins TRBV28 to TRBJ2-2; 10 bases map to TRBD1. CDR1 is MDHEN and CDR2 is SYDVKM in the germline V gene. The CDR3 extends over 18 amino acids. J lost 4 bases, V lost 4 bases, and 12 bases had no gene match. The CDR3 sequence is CASSSAGTGVFGTGELFF. For the CDR3, the DNA is TGTGCCAGCAGTTCCGCCGGGACAGGGGTTTTTGGCACCGGGGAGCTGTTTTTT.

The chain couples TRBV28 to TRBJ1-1; D is unresolved. The CDR3 has 10 residues. The V end lost 5 bases, the J end lost 7 bases, and 5 bases lay between the germline ends. CDR1 is MDHEN, CDR2 SYDVKM, per germline. The CDR3 sequence is CASSHNEAFF. DNA of the CDR3: TGTGCCAGCAGTCACAATGAAGCTTTCTTT.

The genes are TRBV3-1 (or the pseudogene TRBV3-2) and TRBJ1-2; possibly TRBD1 for D (5 bases). Trimming took off 0 bases at V and 3 bases at J, with 14 bases between the two ends. Germline V gene data show CDR1 as LGHDT and CDR2 as YNNKEL (reference sequence). The CDR3 runs 16 residues. CDR3 loop: CASSQDPRVGYYGYTF. The DNA for the CDR3 is TGTGCCAGCAGCCAAGATCCCAGGGTTGGATACTATGGCTACACCTTC.

The V and J genes are TRBV7-8 and TRBJ2-1, with TRBD2 matching 9 bases. J was trimmed by 7 bases and V by 1 base; bases with no gene match: 8. The CDR3 runs to 16 residues. The germline gives CDR1 SGHVS, CDR2 FQNEAQ. The chain's CDR3 is CASSLVGGGARNEQFF. The CDR3 DNA follows: TGTGCCAGCAGCTTAGTTGGCGGGGGGGCGAGGAATGAGCAGTTCTTC.

V gene TRBV27 combines with J gene TRBJ1-1; possible D gene TRBD1, 5 bases. This CDR3 contains 15 residues. Deletions cut 7 bases from V and 2 bases from J, with 17 bases between. Germline V gene data show CDR1 as MNHEY and CDR2 as SMNVEV (reference sequence). The CDR3 is CASTQFGAGNTEAFF. In nucleotides, the CDR3 is TGTGCCAGCACTCAATTTGGGGCCGGCAACACTGAAGCTTTCTTT.

The gene calls are TRBV14 and TRBJ1-4; D is undetermined. Between the trimmed V and J ends, which lost 5 bases and 7 bases, there was a span of 26 bases. Germline V CDR1 and CDR2: SGHDN, FVKESK. The CDR3 consists of 18 residues. The CDR3 DNA reads TGTGCCAGCAGCGAAGGACTACCCCCCTGGGCGAGAGGTGAAAAACTGTTTTTT. Protein sequence: CASSEGLPPWARGEKLFF.

The V call is TRBV28, the J call TRBJ1-4; D unclear. From germline, CDR1 is MDHEN and CDR2 SYDVKM. The V end lost 7 bases, the J end lost 8 bases, and 11 bases lay between the germline ends. The CDR3 totals 12 residues. CDR3 region: CASIDSREKLFF. CDR3 bases: TGTGCCAGCATCGACTCTAGGGAAAAACTGTTTTTT.